The rows below give T cell receptor beta chains drawn from one sample of a study of blood T cell repertoires in COVID-19. Sequenced by immunoSEQ multiplex PCR; TCRdb stores in-frame clones only, minus some. The sample carries 150,000 to 200,000 clones, more than 90% recorded once. Sequencing was done on a sample of peripheral blood. These receptors were collected from a man between 60 and 75 years old with active or convalescent COVID-19. Each CDR3 is given with its conserved first and last residue. A D gene is named only where the DNA matches it firmly. Clone sizes are given selectively: once, few, many, or a class where the clone is expanded.

V gene	J gene	D gene	clone size	CDR3 DNA	CDR3 protein
TRBV9	TRBJ1-2	TRBD1	-	TGTGCCAGCAGCGACCGGGACAGGGGGCCGGAAATCTTC	CASSDRDRGPEIF
TRBV27	TRBJ1-6	-	-	TGTGCCAGCAGTTTTCTGAATTCACCCCTCCACTTT	CASSFLNSPLHF
TRBV6-5	TRBJ2-7	TRBD1	-	TGTGCCAGCAGTTATTTAGGACAGGGAGAAGGCGAGCAGTACTTC	CASSYLGQGEGEQYF
TRBV30	TRBJ2-7	-	-	TGTGCCTGGAGTGTAACGTTAGCCTACGAGCAGTACTTC	CAWSVTLAYEQYF
TRBV5-1	TRBJ2-1	-	-	TGCGCCAGCAGCTTGGGGGACTTGGGGGATGAGCAGTTCTTC	CASSLGDLGDEQFF
TRBV3-1/TRBV3-2	TRBJ2-7	TRBD1	once	TGTGCCAGCAGCCGTAGACAGGGTAGCTCCTACGAGCAGTACTTC	CASSRRQGSSYEQYF
TRBV6-5	TRBJ2-2	-	once	TGTGCCAGCAGAAACCGACCGGGGTCCGGGGAGCTGTTTTTT	CASRNRPGSGELFF
TRBV2	TRBJ1-6	TRBD1	-	TGTGCCAGCAGTACCGACAGGGTAAATTCACCCCTCCACTTT	CASSTDRVNSPLHF
TRBV2	TRBJ2-1	-	-	TGTGCCAGCAGCCTCACTAGCCTTCCCTACAATGAGCAGTTCTTC	CASSLTSLPYNEQFF
TRBV6-6	TRBJ2-5	-	-	TGTGCCAGCAGACCACAGGGTTCACAAGAGACCCAGTACTTC	CASRPQGSQETQYF
TRBV19	TRBJ2-4	-	-	TGTGCCAGTAGTATTGTGTCTCAGGGAGGGGGACCAAGAAACATTCAGTACTTC	CASSIVSQGGGPRNIQYF
TRBV6-5	TRBJ1-2	TRBD1	-	TGTGTGATAAAGGGACAGGGGGCTAATGGCTACACCTTC	CVIKGQGANGYTF
TRBV28	TRBJ2-3	TRBD2	once	TGTGCCAGCAGTTCTAGCGGGACCGACACAGATACGCAGTATTTT	CASSSSGTDTDTQYF
TRBV11-2	TRBJ1-6	TRBD1	-	TGTGCCAGCAGCTTAGTCGGGACAGGGGACTATAATTCACCCCTCCACTTT	CASSLVGTGDYNSPLHF
TRBV6-5	TRBJ1-2	TRBD1	-	TGTGCCAGCAGACGGACAGGATCGTATGGCTACACCTTC	CASRRTGSYGYTF
TRBV7-9	TRBJ2-2	-	-	TGTGCCAGCAGCTTAGGAGAGGTTGGGAGCACCGGGGAGCTGTTTTTT	CASSLGEVGSTGELFF
TRBV2	TRBJ1-4	TRBD1	-	TGTGCCAGCAGTACACAGGGGGCGACTAATGAAAAACTGTTTTTT	CASSTQGATNEKLFF
TRBV6-1	TRBJ2-2	TRBD1	-	TGTGCCAGCAGTGTATCGGGACAGAGTTACACCGGGGAGCTGTTTTTT	CASSVSGQSYTGELFF
TRBV19	TRBJ2-1	TRBD2	-	TGTGCCAGTAGTATGTTGGGGCTAGCGGGAGTGGAGCAGTTCTTC	CASSMLGLAGVEQFF
TRBV28	TRBJ1-5	TRBD1	once	TGTGCCAGCAGTGGAGGGGGCCAGCCCCAGCATTTT	CASSGGGQPQHF